Listed below are T cell receptor beta chains from one sample, sequenced in a study of blood T cell repertoires in COVID-19. Only in-frame clones appear in the TCRdb table, and some are missing; sequencing was by immunoSEQ multiplex PCR. The sample lists 330,000 or so clones, roughly 89% occurring once. Input material: peripheral blood. These receptors were obtained from a woman aged 55-69 years with COVID-19, enrolled during active disease. Both conserved end residues are part of each CDR3. The D gene is left open where the match is weak. Rows give clone size only sometimes, using once, few, many, or a class for an expanded clone.

j_call d_call v_call clone_size cdr3_nt cdr3_aa
TRBJ1-3 TRBD1 TRBV5-1 - TGCGCCAGCAGGGGTGACAGGGTTGGAAACACCATATATTTT CASRGDRVGNTIYF
TRBJ1-1 - TRBV6-1 - TGTGCCAGCAGTGTATCCATAAGACATACCCCAAGCACTGAAGCTTTCTTT CASSVSIRHTPSTEAFF
TRBJ1-2 TRBD1 TRBV4-1 - TGCGCCAGCAGCCAAGGTGGGACAGGGGGCGCCTTTAATGGCTACACCTTC CASSQGGTGGAFNGYTF
TRBJ1-4 - TRBV19 - TGTGCCAGTAGTATGGGCGACGCAACTAATGAAAAACTGTTTTTT CASSMGDATNEKLFF
TRBJ1-6 - TRBV11-2 - TGTGCCAGCAGGTTACGGGATAGCTCCTATAATTCACCCCTCCACTTT CASRLRDSSYNSPLHF
TRBJ2-3 - TRBV6-5 - TGTGCCAGCAGCCTAGGCGGGGGCACAGATACGCAGTATTTT CASSLGGGTDTQYF
TRBJ1-2 TRBD1 TRBV6-5 - TGTGCCAGCAATCAAGGACAGGGGCCTGGTGGCTACACCTTC CASNQGQGPGGYTF
TRBJ1-5 - TRBV7-6 - TGTGCCAGCCATACGTATATAGCAAATCAGCCCCAGCATTTT CASHTYIANQPQHF
TRBJ2-3 - TRBV3-1/TRBV3-2 few TGTGCCAGCTCCCCGACAGCCGGCACAGATACGCAGTATTTT CASSPTAGTDTQYF
TRBJ1-4 - TRBV18 - TGTGCCAGCTCACCATCGGGAGAAAAACTGTTTTTT CASSPSGEKLFF
TRBJ2-3 - TRBV19 - TGTGCCAGTAGTATAGGAGGAGGGAGCGGTGTTACGCAGTATTTT CASSIGGGSGVTQYF
TRBJ1-2 - TRBV30 - TGTGCCTCTCTCCCCCGAGGTTGGGGCTCATATGGCTACACCTTC CASLPRGWGSYGYTF
TRBJ1-6 - TRBV5-1 - TGCGCCAGCAGCTTGGAACAGTATAATTCACCCCTCCACTTT CASSLEQYNSPLHF
TRBJ2-2 TRBD1 TRBV28 - TGTGCCAGCAGCGAAGGGGGCCGAACCGGGGAGCTGTTTTTT CASSEGGRTGELFF
TRBJ1-4 TRBD1 TRBV7-9 - TGTGCCAGCAGCTACGGGACAGCCTGGAGTAATGAAAAACTGTTTTTT CASSYGTAWSNEKLFF
TRBJ1-1 - TRBV30 - TGTGCCTGGAGTGTACAGCTTGAAGCTTTCTTT CAWSVQLEAFF
TRBJ1-6 - TRBV19 - TGTGCCAGTAGTATACAGGGGAGCTCCTATAATTCACCCCTCCACTTT CASSIQGSSYNSPLHF
TRBJ1-1 TRBD1 TRBV14 - TGTGCCAGCAGCCAAGAACAGGGGGCTGGCACTGAAGCTTTCTTT CASSQEQGAGTEAFF
TRBJ2-3 - TRBV7-9 - TGTGCCAGCAGCTCCAACACAGATACGCAGTATTTT CASSSNTDTQYF
TRBJ1-5 - TRBV18 once TGTGCCAGCTCACCAAAACGGACTGAAGGTCAGCCCCAGCATTTT CASSPKRTEGQPQHF
TRBJ1-2 TRBD1 TRBV28 once TGTGCCAGCACCGCCCCCGCCGGGACAGGGGTGCTTGGCTACACCTTC CASTAPAGTGVLGYTF
TRBJ1-2 TRBD1 TRBV6-5 - TGTGCCAGCAAAGCAGGGGGCGATTATGGCTACACCTTC CASKAGGDYGYTF
TRBJ1-6 - TRBV14 - TGTGCCAGCAGTCCACCGGGTTTTGGTAATTCACCCCTCCACTTT CASSPPGFGNSPLHF
TRBJ1-3 - TRBV28 few TGTGCCAGCACCTTGGGGGGGCTAGGAAACACCATATATTTT CASTLGGLGNTIYF
TRBJ1-1 - TRBV15 - TGTGCCACCAGCAGAGATTCGTGGGCAGGGGAACTAGGAGGAACTGAAGCTTTCTTT CATSRDSWAGELGGTEAFF
TRBJ2-5 - TRBV19 - TGTGCCAGTAGTCCCTCTCGGTGGGAGACCCAGTACTTC CASSPSRWETQYF
TRBJ1-2 - TRBV5-6 - TGTGCCAGCAGCTTCCGATCTACTAACTATGGCTACACCTTC CASSFRSTNYGYTF
TRBJ1-5 TRBD1 TRBV6-5 once TGTGCCAGCAGTTACCGACAGGGAGGCAATCAGCCCCAGCATTTT CASSYRQGGNQPQHF
TRBJ1-6 - TRBV7-3 - TGTGCCAGCAGCCTAACGGGAGACGACAATTCACCCCTCCACTTT CASSLTGDDNSPLHF
TRBJ1-6 TRBD1 TRBV14 once TGTGCCAGCAGACTGGGACAGAATTCACCCCTCCACTTT CASRLGQNSPLHF
TRBJ2-5 TRBD1 TRBV7-2 - TGTGCCAGCAGCCCCCGGACAGGGGGCCTGAGAGAGACCCAGTACTTC CASSPRTGGLRETQYF
TRBJ1-1 - TRBV29-1 once TGCAGCGCTTTCGACAGGTACGCCTTTGAAGCTTTCTTT CSAFDRYAFEAFF
TRBJ1-2 TRBD1 TRBV5-1 - TGCGCCAGCAGCAAGACAGGGGGGGATGGCTACACCTTC CASSKTGGDGYTF
TRBJ1-1 - TRBV6-1 - TGTGCCAGCAGTGAAGGTTGGAAGCAGACCCTGCGGGCTTTCTTT CASSEGWKQTLRAFF
TRBJ2-5 TRBD1 TRBV2 - TGTGCCAGCAGGATTACAGGGGGCGCCCAGTACTTC CASRITGGAQYF
TRBJ2-7 TRBD2 TRBV7-2 - TGTGCCAGCAGCTCCGGGGGGGCGAGGTCCTACGAGCAGTACTTC CASSSGGARSYEQYF
TRBJ2-3 TRBD2 TRBV4-2 - TGTGCCAGCAGCTTGGATAGCGGGGGCGTGGGGGATACGCAGTATTTT CASSLDSGGVGDTQYF
TRBJ2-3 TRBD1 TRBV7-3 - TGTGCCAGCAGCTACAGGGGGTCTAGCACAGATACGCAGTATTTT CASSYRGSSTDTQYF
TRBJ1-3 TRBD1 TRBV2 - TGTGCCAGCAGTGAACTGGACAGGGGGAACGAAAACACCATATATTTT CASSELDRGNENTIYF
TRBJ2-7 - TRBV5-5 - TGTGCCAGCAGCTTCTTATTGGGGCCCCTTGCCCTACGGGCCTACGAGCAGTACTTC CASSFLLGPLALRAYEQYF
TRBJ1-2 TRBD1 TRBV5-1 - TGCGCCAGCAGCTTGGGCCTGGGACAGGTATATGGCTACACCTTC CASSLGLGQVYGYTF
TRBJ1-1 - TRBV7-9 - TGTGCCAGCAGTCGTCGGGGGAACACTGAAGCTTTCTTT CASSRRGNTEAFF
TRBJ1-2 - TRBV7-9 - TGTGCCAGCAGCTACGGGACACTCACCTTC CASSYGTLTF
TRBJ1-2 - TRBV18 - TGTGCCAGCTCACCACCGAAGGGGAACTATGGCTACACCTTC CASSPPKGNYGYTF
TRBJ1-1 - TRBV2 few TGTGCCAGCACTAGGCACACTGAAGCTTTCTTT CASTRHTEAFF
TRBJ1-5 TRBD1 TRBV19 - TGTGCCAGTAGTAGTGACAGGGGTGTAGTGGATCAGCCCCAGCATTTT CASSSDRGVVDQPQHF
TRBJ2-1 TRBD1 TRBV5-1 few TGCGCCAGCAGCTTGGGACAGGGTGGGACCTACAATGAGCAGTTCTTC CASSLGQGGTYNEQFF
TRBJ1-2 - TRBV7-2 - TGTGCCAGCAGCCCAGGGATTTTTAATTATGGCTACACCTTC CASSPGIFNYGYTF
TRBJ1-1 TRBD1 TRBV6-5 - TGTGCCAGCAGGACGACAGGGGTGGGTGAAGCTTTCTTT CASRTTGVGEAFF